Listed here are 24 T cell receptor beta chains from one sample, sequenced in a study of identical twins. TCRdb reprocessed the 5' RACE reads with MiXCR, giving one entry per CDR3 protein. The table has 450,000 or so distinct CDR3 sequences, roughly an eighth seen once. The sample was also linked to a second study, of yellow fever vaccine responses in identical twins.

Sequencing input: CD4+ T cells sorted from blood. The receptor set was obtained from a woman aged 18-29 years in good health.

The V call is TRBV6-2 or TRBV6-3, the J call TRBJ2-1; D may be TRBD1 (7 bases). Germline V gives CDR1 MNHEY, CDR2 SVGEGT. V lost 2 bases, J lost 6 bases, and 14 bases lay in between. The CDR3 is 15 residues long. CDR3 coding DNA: TGTGCCAGCAGTTACCCAGGGGGGAAGCGCAATGAGCAGTTCTTC. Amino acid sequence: CASSYPGGKRNEQFF.

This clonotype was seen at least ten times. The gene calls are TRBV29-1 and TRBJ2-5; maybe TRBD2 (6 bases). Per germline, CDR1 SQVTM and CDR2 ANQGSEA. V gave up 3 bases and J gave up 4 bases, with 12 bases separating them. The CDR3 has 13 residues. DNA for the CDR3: TGCAGCGTTGAGGTGGGGGGTTCAGAGACCCAGTACTTC. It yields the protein CSVEVGGSETQYF.

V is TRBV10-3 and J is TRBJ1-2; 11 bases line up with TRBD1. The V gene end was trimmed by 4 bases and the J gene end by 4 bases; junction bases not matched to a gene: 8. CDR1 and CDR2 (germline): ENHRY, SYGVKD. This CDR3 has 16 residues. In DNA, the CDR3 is TGTGCCATCAGTGCCCTCGGACAGGGGGCGAGCTATGGCTACACCTTC. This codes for CAISALGQGASYGYTF.

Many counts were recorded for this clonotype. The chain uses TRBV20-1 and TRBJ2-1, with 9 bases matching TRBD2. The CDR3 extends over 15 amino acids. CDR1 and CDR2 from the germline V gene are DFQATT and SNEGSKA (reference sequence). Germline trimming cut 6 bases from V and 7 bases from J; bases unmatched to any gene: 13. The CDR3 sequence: CSANPSSGRKNEQFF. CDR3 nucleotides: TGCAGTGCAAACCCGAGTAGCGGGAGAAAGAATGAGCAGTTCTTC.

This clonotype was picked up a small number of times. The CDR3 sequence: CASSFRSANYEQYF. The CDR3 region has the DNA TGTGCCAGCAGCTTCCGTTCCGCCAACTACGAGCAGTACTTC. The J gene is TRBJ2-7, the V gene TRBV7-9; the D is unclear. Germline V gene lookup returns CDR1 SEHNR and CDR2 FQNEAQ (reference sequence). Trimming pared 3 bases from V and 3 bases from J, leaving 12 bases between. The CDR3 is 14 residues long.

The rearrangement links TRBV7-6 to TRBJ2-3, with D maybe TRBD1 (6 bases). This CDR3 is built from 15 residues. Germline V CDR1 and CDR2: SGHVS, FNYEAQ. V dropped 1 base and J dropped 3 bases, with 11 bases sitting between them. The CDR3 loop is CASSLGQAWTDTQYF. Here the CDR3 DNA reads TGTGCCAGCAGCTTAGGACAGGCTTGGACAGATACGCAGTATTTT.

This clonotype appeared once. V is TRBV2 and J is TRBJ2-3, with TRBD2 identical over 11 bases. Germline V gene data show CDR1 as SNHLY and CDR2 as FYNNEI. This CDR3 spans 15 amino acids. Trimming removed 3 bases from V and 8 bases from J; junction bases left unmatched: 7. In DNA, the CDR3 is TGTGCCAGCAGTGATAGCGGGGGGGCCAGGGGTACGCAGTATTTT. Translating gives CASSDSGGARGTQYF.

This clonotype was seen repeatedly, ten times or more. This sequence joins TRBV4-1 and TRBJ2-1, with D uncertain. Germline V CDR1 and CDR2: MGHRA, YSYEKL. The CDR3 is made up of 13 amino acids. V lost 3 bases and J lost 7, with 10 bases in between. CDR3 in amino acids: CASSHVDLNEQFF. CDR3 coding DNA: TGCGCCAGCAGCCATGTTGACCTTAATGAGCAGTTCTTC.

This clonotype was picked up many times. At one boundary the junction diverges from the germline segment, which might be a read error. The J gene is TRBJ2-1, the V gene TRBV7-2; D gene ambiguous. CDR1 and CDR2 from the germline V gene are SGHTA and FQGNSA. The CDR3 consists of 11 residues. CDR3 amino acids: CASSSSNEQFF. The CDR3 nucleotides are TGTGCCAGCAGCTCCTCCAATGAGCAGTTCTTC.

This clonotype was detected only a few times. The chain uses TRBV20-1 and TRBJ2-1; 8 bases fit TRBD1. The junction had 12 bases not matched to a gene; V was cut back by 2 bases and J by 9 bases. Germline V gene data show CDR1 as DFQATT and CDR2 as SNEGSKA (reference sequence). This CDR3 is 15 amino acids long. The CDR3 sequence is CSARTGTGVKGEQFF. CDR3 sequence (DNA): TGCAGTGCTAGAACCGGGACAGGCGTTAAGGGTGAGCAGTTCTTC.

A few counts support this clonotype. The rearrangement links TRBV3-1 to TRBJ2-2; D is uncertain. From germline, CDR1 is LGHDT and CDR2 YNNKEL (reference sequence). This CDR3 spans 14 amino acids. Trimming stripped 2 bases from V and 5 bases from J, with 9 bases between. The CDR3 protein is CASSQNPRTGELFF. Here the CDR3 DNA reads TGTGCCAGCAGCCAAAACCCCAGGACCGGGGAGCTGTTTTTT.

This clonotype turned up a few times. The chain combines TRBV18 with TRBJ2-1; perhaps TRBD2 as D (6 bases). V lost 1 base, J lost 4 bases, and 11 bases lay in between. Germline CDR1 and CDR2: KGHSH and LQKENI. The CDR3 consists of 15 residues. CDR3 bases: TGTGCCAGCTCACCACAAGCGGGCTTTTACAATGAGCAGTTCTTC. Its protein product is CASSPQAGFYNEQFF.

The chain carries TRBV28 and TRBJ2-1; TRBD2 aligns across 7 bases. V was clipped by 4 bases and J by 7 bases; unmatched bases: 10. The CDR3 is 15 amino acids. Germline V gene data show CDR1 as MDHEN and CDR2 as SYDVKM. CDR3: CASSYELGGGNEQFF. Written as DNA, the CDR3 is TGTGCCAGCAGTTACGAATTGGGGGGAGGGAATGAGCAGTTCTTC.

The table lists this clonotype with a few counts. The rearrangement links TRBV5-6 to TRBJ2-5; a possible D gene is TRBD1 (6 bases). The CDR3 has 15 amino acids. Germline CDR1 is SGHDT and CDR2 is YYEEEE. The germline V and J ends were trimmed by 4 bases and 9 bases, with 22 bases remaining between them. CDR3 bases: TGTGCCAGCAGCGGACAAGGGGGTAAGGGGTTGCCCCAGTACTTC. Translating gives CASSGQGGKGLPQYF.

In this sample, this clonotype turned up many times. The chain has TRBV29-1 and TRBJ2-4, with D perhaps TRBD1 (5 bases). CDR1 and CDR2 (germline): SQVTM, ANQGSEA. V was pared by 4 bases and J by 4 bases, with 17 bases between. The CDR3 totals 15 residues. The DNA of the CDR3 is TGCAGCGTTGTGGACACTCGTGTTTCGAAAAACATTCAGTACTTC. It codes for CSVVDTRVSKNIQYF.

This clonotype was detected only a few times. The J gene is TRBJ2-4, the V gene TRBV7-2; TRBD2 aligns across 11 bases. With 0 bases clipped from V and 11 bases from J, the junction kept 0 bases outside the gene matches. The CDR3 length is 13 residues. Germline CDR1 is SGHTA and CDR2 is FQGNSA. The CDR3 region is CASSLALAGVQYF. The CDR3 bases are TGTGCCAGCAGCTTAGCACTAGCGGGGGTTCAGTACTTC.

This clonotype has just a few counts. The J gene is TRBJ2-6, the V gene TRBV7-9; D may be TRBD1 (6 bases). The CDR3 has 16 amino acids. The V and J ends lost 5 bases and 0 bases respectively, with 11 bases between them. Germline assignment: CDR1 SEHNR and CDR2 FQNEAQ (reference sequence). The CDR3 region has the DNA TGTGCCAGCAGCAAACAGGGCCTCTCTGGGGCCAACGTCCTGACTTTC. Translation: CASSKQGLSGANVLTF.

CDR3 nucleotides: TGTGCCAGCTCACCACCGGGACGGATTCTGGGTTCACCCCTCCACTTT. Protein: CASSPPGRILGSPLHF. The V gene is TRBV18, the J gene TRBJ1-6; possibly TRBD1 for D (5 bases). The CDR3 loop spans 16 amino acids. Per the germline V gene, CDR1 is KGHSH and CDR2 is LQKENI. V gave up 0 bases and J gave up 9 bases, with 15 bases separating them. Looking up the rest from reference TRBV18 and TRBJ1-6 gives the full variable domain: NAGVMQNPRHLVRRRGQEARLRCSPMKGHSHVYWYRQLPEEGLKFMVYLQKENIIDESGMPKERFSAEFPKEGPSILRIQQVVRGDSAAYFCASSPPGRILGSPLHFGNGTRLTVT.

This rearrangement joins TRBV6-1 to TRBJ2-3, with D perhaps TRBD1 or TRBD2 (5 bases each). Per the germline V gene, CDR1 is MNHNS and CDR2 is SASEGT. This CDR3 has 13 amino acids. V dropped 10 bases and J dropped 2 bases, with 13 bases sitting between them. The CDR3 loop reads CAIRDLYTDTQYF. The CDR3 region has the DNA TGTGCCATCAGGGACCTCTACACAGATACGCAGTATTTT.

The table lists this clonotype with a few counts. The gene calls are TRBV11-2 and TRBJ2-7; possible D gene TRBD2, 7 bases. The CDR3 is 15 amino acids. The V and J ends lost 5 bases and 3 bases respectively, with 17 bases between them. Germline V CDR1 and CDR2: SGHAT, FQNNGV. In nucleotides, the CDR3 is TGTGCCAGCAGCCGCATTCGGGGGGCGGGCTACGAGCAGTACTTC. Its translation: CASSRIRGAGYEQYF.

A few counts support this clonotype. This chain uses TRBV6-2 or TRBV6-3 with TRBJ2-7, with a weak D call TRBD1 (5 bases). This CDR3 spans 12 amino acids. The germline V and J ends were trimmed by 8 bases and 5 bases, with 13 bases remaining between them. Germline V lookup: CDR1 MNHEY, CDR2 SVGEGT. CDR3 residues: CASADTPDEQYF. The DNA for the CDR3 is TGTGCCAGCGCGGACACCCCTGACGAGCAGTACTTC.

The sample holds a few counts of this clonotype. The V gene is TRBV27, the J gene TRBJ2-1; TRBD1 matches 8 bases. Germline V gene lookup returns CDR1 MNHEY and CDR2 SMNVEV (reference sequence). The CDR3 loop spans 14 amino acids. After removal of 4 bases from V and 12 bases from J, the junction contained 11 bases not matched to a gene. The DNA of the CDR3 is TGTGCCAGCAGTTACGGACAGGGTAGATCAGTGCAGTTCTTC. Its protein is CASSYGQGRSVQFF.

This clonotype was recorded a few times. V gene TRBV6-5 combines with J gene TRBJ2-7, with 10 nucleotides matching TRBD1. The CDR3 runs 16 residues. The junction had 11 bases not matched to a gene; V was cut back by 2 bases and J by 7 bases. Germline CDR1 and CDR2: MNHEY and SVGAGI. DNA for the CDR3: TGTGCCAGCAGTTACCCTAGACAGGGGGCGGGCCCGGAGCAGTACTTC. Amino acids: CASSYPRQGAGPEQYF.

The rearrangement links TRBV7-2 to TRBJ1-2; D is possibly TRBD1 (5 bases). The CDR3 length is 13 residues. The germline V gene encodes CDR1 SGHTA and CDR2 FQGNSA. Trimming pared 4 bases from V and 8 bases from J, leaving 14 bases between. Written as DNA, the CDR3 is TGTGCCAGCAGCTCGGCCGACAGAGCGGGCTACACCTTC. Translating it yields CASSSADRAGYTF.